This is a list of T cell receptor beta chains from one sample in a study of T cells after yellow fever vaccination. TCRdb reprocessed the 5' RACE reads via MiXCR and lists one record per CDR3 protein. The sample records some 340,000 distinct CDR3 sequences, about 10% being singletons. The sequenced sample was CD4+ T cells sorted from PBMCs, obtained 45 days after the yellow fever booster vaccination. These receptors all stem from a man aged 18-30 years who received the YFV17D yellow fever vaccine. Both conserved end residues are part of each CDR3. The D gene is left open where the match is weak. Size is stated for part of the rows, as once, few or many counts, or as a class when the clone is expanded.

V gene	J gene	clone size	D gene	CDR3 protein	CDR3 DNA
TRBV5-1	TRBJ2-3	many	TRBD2	CASSTPGGDGDTQYF	TGCGCCAGCAGCACCCCCGGGGGGGATGGAGATACGCAGTATTTT
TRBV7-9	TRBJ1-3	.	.	CASSWAVSGNTIYF	TGTGCCAGCAGCTGGGCGGTCTCTGGAAACACCATATATTTT
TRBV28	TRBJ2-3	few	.	CASKRGSSTDTQYF	TGTGCCAGCAAAAGGGGATCCTCCACAGATACGCAGTATTTT
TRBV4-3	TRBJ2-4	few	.	CASSQEKAPQNIQYF	TGCGCCAGCAGCCAAGAAAAGGCTCCGCAAAACATTCAGTACTTC
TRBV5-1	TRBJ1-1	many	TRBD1	CASSLEGAAAEAFF	TGCGCCAGCAGCTTGGAGGGGGCGGCGGCTGAAGCTTTCTTT
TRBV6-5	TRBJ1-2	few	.	CASTTSGHSGYTF	TGTGCCAGCACCACCTCCGGTCATAGTGGCTACACCTTC
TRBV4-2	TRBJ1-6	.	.	CASSQDPRRAGVNSPLHF	TGTGCCAGCAGCCAAGACCCTAGACGGGCTGGGGTGAATTCACCCCTCCACTTT
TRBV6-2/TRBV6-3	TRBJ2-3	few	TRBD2	CASSYASGDLDTQYF	TGTGCCAGCAGTTACGCTAGCGGGGATCTAGATACGCAGTATTTT
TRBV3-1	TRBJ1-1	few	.	CASSQHLGTEAFF	TGTGCCAGCAGCCAACATCTAGGCACTGAAGCTTTCTTT
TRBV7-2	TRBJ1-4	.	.	CASSGGGQGNEKLFF	TGTGCCAGCAGCGGAGGGGGGCAGGGAAATGAAAAACTGTTTTTT
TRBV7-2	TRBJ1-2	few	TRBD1	CASSSVTGDGYTF	TGTGCCAGCAGCTCTGTGACAGGGGATGGCTACACCTTC
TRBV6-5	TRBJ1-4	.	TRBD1	CASSYSWTGSEKLFF	TGTGCCAGCAGTTACTCGTGGACAGGGTCTGAAAAACTGTTTTTT
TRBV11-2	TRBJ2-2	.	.	CASSRGRGLNTGELFF	TGTGCCAGCAGCCGGGGCAGGGGTTTGAACACCGGGGAGCTGTTTTTT
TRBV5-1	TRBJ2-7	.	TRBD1	CASSWEQGTFSYEQYF	TGCGCCAGCAGCTGGGAACAGGGGACCTTCTCCTACGAGCAGTACTTC
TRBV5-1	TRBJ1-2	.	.	CASSPDSTDRESGYTF	TGCGCCAGCAGCCCGGACAGTACCGATCGCGAAAGTGGCTACACCTTC
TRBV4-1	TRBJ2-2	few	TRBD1	CASSQDPRGLGTGELFF	TGCGCCAGCAGCCAAGACCCCAGGGGGCTGGGCACCGGGGAGCTGTTTTTT
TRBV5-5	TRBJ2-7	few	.	CASSLGRGQGSYEQYF	TGTGCCAGCAGCTTGGGGCGTGGTCAAGGCTCCTACGAGCAGTACTTC
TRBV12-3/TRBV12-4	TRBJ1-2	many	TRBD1	CASSPGTGANYGYTF	TGTGCCAGCAGTCCTGGGACAGGCGCGAACTATGGCTACACCTTC
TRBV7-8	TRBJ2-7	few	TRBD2	CASSLRGGEGYEQYF	TGTGCCAGCAGCTTAAGGGGAGGGGAGGGCTACGAGCAGTACTTC
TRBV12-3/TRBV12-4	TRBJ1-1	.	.	CASSLVGDLTEAFF	TGTGCCAGCAGTTTGGTTGGAGATCTGACTGAAGCTTTCTTT
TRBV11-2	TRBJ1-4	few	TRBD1	CASSLVKGASVEKLFF	TGTGCCAGCAGCTTAGTGAAGGGGGCCTCCGTCGAAAAACTGTTTTTT
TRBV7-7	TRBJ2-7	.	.	CASSLDWSNEQYF	TGTGCCAGCAGCTTAGATTGGTCCAACGAGCAGTACTTC
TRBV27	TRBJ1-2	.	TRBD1	CASRRTGYGYTF	TGTGCCAGCAGAAGGACAGGCTATGGCTACACCTTC
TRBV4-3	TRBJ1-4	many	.	CASSQVAGFNEKLFF	TGCGCCAGCAGCCAAGTGGCGGGATTTAATGAAAAACTGTTTTTT
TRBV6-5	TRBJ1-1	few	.	CASRPARNTPGTEAFF	TGTGCCAGCAGACCCGCGAGGAATACCCCCGGCACTGAAGCTTTCTTT
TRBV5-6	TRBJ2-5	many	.	CASSSGPFQETQYF	TGTGCCAGCAGCTCCGGACCCTTCCAAGAGACCCAGTACTTC
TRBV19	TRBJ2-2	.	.	CASSIAEGYGELFF	TGTGCCAGTAGTATCGCGGAGGGGTACGGGGAGCTGTTTTTT
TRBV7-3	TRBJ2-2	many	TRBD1	CASSPNLGQGNTGELFF	TGTGCCAGCAGCCCCAACCTAGGACAGGGGAACACCGGGGAGCTGTTTTTT
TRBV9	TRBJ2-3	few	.	CASSPQAPDTQYF	TGTGCCAGCAGCCCACAGGCTCCAGATACGCAGTATTTT
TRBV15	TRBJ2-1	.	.	CATSRGTGSLSSYNEQFF	TGTGCCACCAGCAGAGGGACTGGAAGTCTGAGCTCCTACAATGAGCAGTTCTTC
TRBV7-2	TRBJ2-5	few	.	CASSSGVGRGTQMSQYF	TGTGCCAGCAGCTCAGGGGTAGGGCGGGGGACCCAAATGTCCCAGTACTTC
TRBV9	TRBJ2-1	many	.	CASSPRLVNEQFF	TGTGCCAGCAGCCCCAGACTAGTCAATGAGCAGTTCTTC
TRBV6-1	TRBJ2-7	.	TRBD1	CASSERRQGGEQYF	TGTGCCAGCAGTGAAAGGCGACAGGGCGGGGAGCAGTACTTC
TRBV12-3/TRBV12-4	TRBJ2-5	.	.	CASSLGQGLNQYF	TGTGCCAGCAGTTTGGGGCAGGGCCTGAACCAGTACTTC
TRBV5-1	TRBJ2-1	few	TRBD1	CASTQTGDYNEQFF	TGCGCCAGCACCCAGACAGGGGATTACAATGAGCAGTTCTTC
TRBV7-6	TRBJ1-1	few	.	CASSLATGQMNTEAFF	TGTGCCAGCAGCTTAGCAACCGGACAAATGAACACTGAAGCTTTCTTT
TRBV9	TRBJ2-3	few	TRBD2	CASSVMSSGGLLTDTQYF	TGTGCCAGCAGCGTAATGTCTAGCGGGGGCCTCCTCACAGATACGCAGTATTTT
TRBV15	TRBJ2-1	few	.	CATSRVGSYNEQFF	TGTGCCACCAGCAGAGTAGGCAGCTACAATGAGCAGTTCTTC
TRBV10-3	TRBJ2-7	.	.	CAISDGRIYEQYF	TGTGCCATCAGTGACGGACGTATCTACGAGCAGTACTTC
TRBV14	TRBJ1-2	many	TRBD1	CASSQVKDRGRLDYGYTF	TGTGCCAGCAGCCAAGTGAAGGACAGGGGGCGCCTGGACTATGGCTACACCTTC
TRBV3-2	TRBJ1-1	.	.	CASSQDKRARVNTEAFF	TGTGCCAGCAGCCAAGATAAGAGGGCCAGGGTGAACACTGAAGCTTTCTTT
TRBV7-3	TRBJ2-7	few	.	CASSLLAGAYEQYF	TGTGCCAGCAGCTTATTAGCAGGGGCCTACGAGCAGTACTTC
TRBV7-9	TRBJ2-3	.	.	CASSLGGGAGTDTQYF	TGTGCCAGCAGCTTGGGAGGGGGGGCCGGCACAGATACGCAGTATTTT
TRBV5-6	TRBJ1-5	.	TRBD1	CASSRTGAGPQHF	TGTGCCAGCAGCCGGACAGGGGCAGGGCCCCAGCATTTT
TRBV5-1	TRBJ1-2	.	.	CASSTGEGGYTF	TGCGCCAGCAGCACTGGGGAAGGGGGCTACACCTTC
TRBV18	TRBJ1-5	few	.	CASSQQGSGQPQHF	TGTGCCAGCTCACAACAGGGTAGCGGGCAGCCCCAGCATTTT
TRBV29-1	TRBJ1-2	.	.	CSVEVWTTYGYTF	TGCAGCGTTGAAGTTTGGACAACCTATGGCTACACCTTC
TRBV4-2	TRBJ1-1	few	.	CASSQAVGGVEAFF	TGTGCCAGCAGCCAAGCGGTAGGAGGCGTAGAGGCTTTCTTT
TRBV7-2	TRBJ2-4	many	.	CASMPGGLAKNIQYF	TGTGCCAGCATGCCCGGGGGTCTAGCCAAAAACATTCAGTACTTC
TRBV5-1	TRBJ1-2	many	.	CASSSGTLGGYTF	TGCGCCAGCAGCTCCGGGACCCTAGGTGGCTACACCTTC
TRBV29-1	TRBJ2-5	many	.	CSVAWDSRAETQYF	TGCAGCGTCGCCTGGGACTCGCGAGCAGAGACCCAGTACTTC
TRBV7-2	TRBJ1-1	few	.	CASSAGHNTEAFF	TGTGCCAGCAGCGCGGGACACAACACTGAAGCTTTCTTT
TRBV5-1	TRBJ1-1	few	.	CASSSNENTEAFF	TGCGCCAGCAGCTCTAACGAGAACACTGAAGCTTTCTTT
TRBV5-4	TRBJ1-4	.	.	CASSLAGSRGTREKLFF	TGTGCCAGCAGCTTAGCCGGGTCTAGAGGAACTCGTGAAAAACTGTTTTTT
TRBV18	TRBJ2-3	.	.	CASSPAEGGSLQYF	TGTGCCAGCTCACCAGCGGAGGGTGGGAGCCTTCAGTATTTT
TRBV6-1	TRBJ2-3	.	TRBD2	CATSLAGGTDTQYF	TGTGCCACCTCACTAGCGGGGGGCACAGATACGCAGTATTTT
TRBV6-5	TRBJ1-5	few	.	CASRLGGEEGQPQHF	TGTGCCAGCAGGTTAGGGGGAGAAGAGGGTCAGCCCCAGCATTTT